This TCR beta chain was recovered during a study of OX40 agonist ivuxolimab in advanced cancers. Study overall: Therapy given before enrollment (anti-PD-1, anti-PD-L1 or anti-CTLA-4) was allowed, and under 45% had some.

Using immunoSEQ multiplex PCR, the repertoire was profiled, and TCRdb retains in-frame clones only, with some absent. This table has 65,000 to 95,000 clones, approximately 86% appearing once. Broader study findings: Expanded clones were, on average, more numerous among CD8+ T cells than CD4+.

About this clone: Its antigen is not known.

The V end lost 10 bases, the J end lost 8 bases, and 24 bases lay between the germline ends. Germline CDR1 reads LNHDA; CDR2 reads SQIVND (reference sequence). This CDR3 spans 15 amino acids. The rearrangement links TRBV19 to TRBJ2-1, with unresolved D. The sample consisted of CD4+ or CD8+ T cells sorted from blood, taken in a trial of the OX40 agonist ivuxolimab. This TCR was sampled from an adult with an advanced solid tumor such as melanoma, head and neck, liver or kidney cancer. The CDR3 sequence is CATKPHGRSLDEQFF. CDR3 nucleotides: TGTGCCACTAAACCCCACGGTAGGAGTTTGGATGAGCAGTTCTTC.